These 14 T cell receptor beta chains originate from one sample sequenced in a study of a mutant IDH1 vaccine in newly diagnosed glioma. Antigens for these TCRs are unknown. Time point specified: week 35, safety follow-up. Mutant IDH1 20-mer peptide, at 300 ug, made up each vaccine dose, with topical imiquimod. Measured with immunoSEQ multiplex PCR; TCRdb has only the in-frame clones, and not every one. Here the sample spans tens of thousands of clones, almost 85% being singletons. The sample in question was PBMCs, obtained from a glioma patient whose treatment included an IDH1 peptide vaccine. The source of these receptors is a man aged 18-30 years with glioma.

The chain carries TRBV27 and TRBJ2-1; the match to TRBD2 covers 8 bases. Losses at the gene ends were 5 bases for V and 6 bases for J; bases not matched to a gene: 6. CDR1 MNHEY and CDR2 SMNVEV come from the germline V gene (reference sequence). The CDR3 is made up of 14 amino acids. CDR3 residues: CASSPTSGSNEQFF. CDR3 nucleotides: TGTGCCAGCAGTCCCACAAGCGGGAGCAATGAGCAGTTCTTC.

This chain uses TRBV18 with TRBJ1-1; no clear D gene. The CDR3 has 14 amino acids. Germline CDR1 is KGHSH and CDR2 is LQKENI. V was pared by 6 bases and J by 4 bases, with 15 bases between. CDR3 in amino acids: CASSALGVGTEAFF. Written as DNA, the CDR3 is TGTGCCAGCTCCGCTTTGGGAGTAGGCACTGAAGCTTTCTTT.

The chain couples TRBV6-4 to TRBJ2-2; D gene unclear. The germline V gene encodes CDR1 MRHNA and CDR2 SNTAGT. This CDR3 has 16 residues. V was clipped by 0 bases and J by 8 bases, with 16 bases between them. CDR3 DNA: TGTGCCAGCAGTGACTCCCGAGCGCTCGAAGGGGGGGAGCTGTTTTTT. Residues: CASSDSRALEGGELFF.

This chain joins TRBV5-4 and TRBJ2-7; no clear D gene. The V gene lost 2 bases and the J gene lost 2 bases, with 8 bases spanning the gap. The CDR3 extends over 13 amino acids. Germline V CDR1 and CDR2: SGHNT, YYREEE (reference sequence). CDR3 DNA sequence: TGTGCCAGCAGCTTAGACTTTACCTACGAGCAGTACTTC. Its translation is CASSLDFTYEQYF.

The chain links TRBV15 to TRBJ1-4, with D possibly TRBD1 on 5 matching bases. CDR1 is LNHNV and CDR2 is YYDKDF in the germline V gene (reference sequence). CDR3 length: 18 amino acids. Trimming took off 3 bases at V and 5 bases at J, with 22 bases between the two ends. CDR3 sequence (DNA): TGTGCCACCAGCAGGGTTATTCTTCGACAGCCCGGGAATGAAAAACTGTTTTTT. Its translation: CATSRVILRQPGNEKLFF.

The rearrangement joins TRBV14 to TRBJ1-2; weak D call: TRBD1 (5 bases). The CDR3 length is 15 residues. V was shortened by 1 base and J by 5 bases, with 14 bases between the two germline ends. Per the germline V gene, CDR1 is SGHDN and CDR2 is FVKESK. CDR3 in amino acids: CASSQGPGGIYGYTF. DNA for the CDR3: TGTGCCAGCAGCCAAGGACCCGGGGGAATTTATGGCTACACCTTC.

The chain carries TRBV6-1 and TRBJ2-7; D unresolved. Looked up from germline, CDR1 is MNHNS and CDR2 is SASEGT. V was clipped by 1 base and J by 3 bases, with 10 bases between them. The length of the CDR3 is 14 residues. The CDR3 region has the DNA TGTGCCAGCAGTGAAGTGGGCAGCCACTACGAGCAGTACTTC. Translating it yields CASSEVGSHYEQYF.

CDR3 DNA: TGTGCCAGTAGTCCCCGCGGACATACCCTCTCTGGAAACACCATATATTTT. This codes for CASSPRGHTLSGNTIYF. The rearrangement joins TRBV19 to TRBJ1-3, with D possibly matching TRBD1 (5 bases). V lost 5 bases and J 0 bases, leaving 17 bases between the germline ends. The CDR3 is made up of 17 amino acids. Germline V gene sequence: CDR1 LNHDA, CDR2 SQIVND (reference sequence).

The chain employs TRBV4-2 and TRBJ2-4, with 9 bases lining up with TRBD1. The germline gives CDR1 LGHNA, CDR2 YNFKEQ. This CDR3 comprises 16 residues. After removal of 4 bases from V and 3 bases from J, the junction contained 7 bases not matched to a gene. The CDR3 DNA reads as TGTGCCAGCAGCCTAAGGGGGACAGGGAGCAAAAACATTCAGTACTTC. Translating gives CASSLRGTGSKNIQYF.

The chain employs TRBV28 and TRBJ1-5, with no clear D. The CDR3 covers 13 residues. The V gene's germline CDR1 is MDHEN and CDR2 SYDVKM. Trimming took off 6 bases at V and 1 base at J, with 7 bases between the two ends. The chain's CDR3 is CASRKKSNQPQHF. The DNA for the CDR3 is TGTGCCAGCAGAAAGAAAAGCAATCAGCCCCAGCATTTT.

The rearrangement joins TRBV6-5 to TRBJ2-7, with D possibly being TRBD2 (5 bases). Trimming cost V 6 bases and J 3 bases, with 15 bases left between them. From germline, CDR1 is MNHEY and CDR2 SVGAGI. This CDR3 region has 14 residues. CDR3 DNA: TGTGCCAGCAGGGAGGCCTACCCTCTCTACGAGCAGTACTTC. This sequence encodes CASREAYPLYEQYF.

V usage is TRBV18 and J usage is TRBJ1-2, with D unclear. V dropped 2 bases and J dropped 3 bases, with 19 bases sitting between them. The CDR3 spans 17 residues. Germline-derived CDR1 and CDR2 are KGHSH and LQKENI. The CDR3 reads CASSPVGRARDDYGYTF. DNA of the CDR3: TGTGCCAGCTCACCAGTGGGTAGGGCAAGAGACGACTATGGCTACACCTTC. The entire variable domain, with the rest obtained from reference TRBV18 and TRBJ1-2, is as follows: NAGVMQNPRHLVRRRGQEARLRCSPMKGHSHVYWYRQLPEEGLKFMVYLQKENIIDESGMPKERFSAEFPKEGPSILRIQQVVRGDSAAYFCASSPVGRARDDYGYTFGSGTRLTVV.

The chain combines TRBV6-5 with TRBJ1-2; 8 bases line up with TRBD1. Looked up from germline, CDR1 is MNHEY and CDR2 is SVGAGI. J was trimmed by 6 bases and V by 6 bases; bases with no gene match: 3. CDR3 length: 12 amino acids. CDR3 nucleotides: TGTGCCAGCAGCACAGGGGGGAATGGCTACACCTTC. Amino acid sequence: CASSTGGNGYTF.

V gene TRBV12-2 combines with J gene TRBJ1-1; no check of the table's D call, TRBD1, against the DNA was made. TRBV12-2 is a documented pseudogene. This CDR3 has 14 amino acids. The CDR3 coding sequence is TGTGCAAGTCGCTATCAGGGCATGAACACTGAAGCTTTCTTT. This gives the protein CASRYQGMNTEAFF.